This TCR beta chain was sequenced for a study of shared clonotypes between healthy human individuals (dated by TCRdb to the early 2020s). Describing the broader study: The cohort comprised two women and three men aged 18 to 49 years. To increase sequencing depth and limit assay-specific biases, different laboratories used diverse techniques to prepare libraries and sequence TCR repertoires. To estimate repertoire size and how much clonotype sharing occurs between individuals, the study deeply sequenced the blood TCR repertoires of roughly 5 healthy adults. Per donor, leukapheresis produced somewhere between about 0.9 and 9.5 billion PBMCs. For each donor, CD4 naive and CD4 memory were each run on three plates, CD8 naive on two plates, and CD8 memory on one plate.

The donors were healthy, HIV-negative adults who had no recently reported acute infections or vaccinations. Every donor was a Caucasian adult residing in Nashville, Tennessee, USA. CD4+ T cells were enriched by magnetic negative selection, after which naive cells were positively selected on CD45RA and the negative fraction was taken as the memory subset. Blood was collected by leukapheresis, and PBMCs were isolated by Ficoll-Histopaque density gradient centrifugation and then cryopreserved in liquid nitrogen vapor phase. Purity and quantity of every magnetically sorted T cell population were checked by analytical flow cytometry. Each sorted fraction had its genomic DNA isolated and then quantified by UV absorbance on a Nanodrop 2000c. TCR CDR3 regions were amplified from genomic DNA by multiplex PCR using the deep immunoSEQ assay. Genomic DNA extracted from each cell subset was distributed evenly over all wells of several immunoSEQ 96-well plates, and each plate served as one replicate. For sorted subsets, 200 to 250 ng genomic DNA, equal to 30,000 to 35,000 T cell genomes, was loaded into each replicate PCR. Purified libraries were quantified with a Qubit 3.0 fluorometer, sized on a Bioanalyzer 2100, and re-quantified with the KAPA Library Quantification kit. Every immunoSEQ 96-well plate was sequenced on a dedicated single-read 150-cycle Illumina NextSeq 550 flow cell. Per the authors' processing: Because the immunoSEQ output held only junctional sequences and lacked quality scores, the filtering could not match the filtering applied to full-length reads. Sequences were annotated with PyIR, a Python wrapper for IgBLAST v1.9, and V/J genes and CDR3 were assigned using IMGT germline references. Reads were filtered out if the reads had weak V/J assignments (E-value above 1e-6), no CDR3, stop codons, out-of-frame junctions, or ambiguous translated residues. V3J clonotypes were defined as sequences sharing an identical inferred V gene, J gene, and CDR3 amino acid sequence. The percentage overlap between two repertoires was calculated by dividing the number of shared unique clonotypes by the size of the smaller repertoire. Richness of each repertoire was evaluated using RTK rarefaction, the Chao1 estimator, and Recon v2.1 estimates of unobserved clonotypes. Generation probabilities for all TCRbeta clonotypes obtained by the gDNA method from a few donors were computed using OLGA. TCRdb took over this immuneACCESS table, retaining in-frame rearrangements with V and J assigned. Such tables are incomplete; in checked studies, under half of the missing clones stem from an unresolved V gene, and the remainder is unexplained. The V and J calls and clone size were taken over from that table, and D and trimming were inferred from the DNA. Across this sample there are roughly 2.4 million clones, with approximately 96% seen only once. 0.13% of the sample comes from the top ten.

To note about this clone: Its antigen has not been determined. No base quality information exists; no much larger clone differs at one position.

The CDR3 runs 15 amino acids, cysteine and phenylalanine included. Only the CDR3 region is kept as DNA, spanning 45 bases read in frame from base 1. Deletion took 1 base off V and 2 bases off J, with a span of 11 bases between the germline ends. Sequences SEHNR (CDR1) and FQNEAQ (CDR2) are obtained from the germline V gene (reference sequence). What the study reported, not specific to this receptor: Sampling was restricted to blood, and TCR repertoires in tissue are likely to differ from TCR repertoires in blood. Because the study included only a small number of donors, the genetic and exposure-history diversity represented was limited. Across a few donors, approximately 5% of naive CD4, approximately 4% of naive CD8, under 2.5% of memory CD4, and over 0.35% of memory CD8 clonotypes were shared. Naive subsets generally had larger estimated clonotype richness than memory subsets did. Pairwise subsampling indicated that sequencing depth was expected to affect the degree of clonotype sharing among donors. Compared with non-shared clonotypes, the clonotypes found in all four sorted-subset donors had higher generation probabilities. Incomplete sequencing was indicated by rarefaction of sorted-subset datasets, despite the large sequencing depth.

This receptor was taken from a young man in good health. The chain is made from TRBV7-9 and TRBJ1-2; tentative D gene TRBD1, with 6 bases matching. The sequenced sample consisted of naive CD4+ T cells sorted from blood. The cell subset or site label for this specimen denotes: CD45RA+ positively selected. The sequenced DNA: TGTGCCAGCAGCTTAGGGGCAACAGGGAACTATGGCTACACCTTC. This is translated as CASSLGATGNYGYTF.